A single sample gave rise to the 16 T cell receptor beta chains below, sequenced in a study of shared clonotypes between healthy human individuals. Generated by immunoSEQ multiplex PCR, the TCRdb table keeps only in-frame clones and is missing some. Of about 470,000 clones in the sample, 75% to 85% are singletons; the top ten hold roughly 13%. The sequenced sample was PBMCs. These receptors all stem from a woman between 40 and 50 years old in good health. Some clones in this sample may be carry-over from other donors' samples.

V gene TRBV6-1 combines with J gene TRBJ2-5, with 9 bases that match TRBD1. The CDR3 spans 14 residues. J lost 4 bases, V lost 7 bases, and 7 bases had no gene match. In germline, CDR1 is MNHNS, CDR2 SASEGT. Here the CDR3 DNA reads TGTGCCAGCAACACAGGGGGCGAGGTAGAGACCCAGTACTTC. This encodes CASNTGGEVETQYF.

The sample holds one count of this clone. This chain uses TRBV25-1 with TRBJ2-1, with D maybe TRBD1 (5 bases). Germline loops: CDR1 MGHDK, CDR2 SYGVNS. V shed 4 bases and J shed 2 bases, with 15 bases lying between them. The CDR3 length is 16 residues. CDR3: CASSAPTGGAYNEQFF. The CDR3, as DNA: TGTGCCAGCAGTGCCCCCACAGGCGGAGCCTACAATGAGCAGTTCTTC.

This clone has a handful of counts. The chain carries TRBV7-3 and TRBJ1-2; 10 positions match TRBD1. Germline loops: CDR1 SGHTA, CDR2 FQGTGA. The CDR3 runs to 13 residues. V trimming: 3 bases; J trimming: 8 bases; junction bases outside the gene matches: 3. CDR3 protein: CASSLTGGSGYTF. Written as DNA, the CDR3 is TGTGCCAGCAGCTTGACAGGGGGCAGCGGCTACACCTTC.

The rearrangement joins TRBV29-1 to TRBJ1-1; weak D call: TRBD1 (5 bases). The CDR3 spans 13 residues. V was shortened by 6 bases and J by 1 base, with 12 bases between the two germline ends. CDR1 and CDR2 (germline): SQVTM, ANQGSEA. The CDR3 DNA follows: TGCAGCGTCGCGACAGACCAGAACACTGAAGCTTTCTTT. It encodes CSVATDQNTEAFF.

The chain carries TRBV4-1 and TRBJ1-4; a possible D gene is TRBD1 (6 bases). Between the trimmed V and J ends, which lost 1 base and 5 bases, there was a span of 17 bases. Germline V CDR1 and CDR2: MGHRA, YSYEKL. This CDR3 spans 17 amino acids. CDR3 sequence: CASSQGPRQAKNEKLFF. Here the CDR3 DNA reads TGCGCCAGCAGCCAAGGCCCTCGACAGGCGAAAAATGAAAAACTGTTTTTT.

The chain combines TRBV28 with TRBJ2-7; 12 bases agree with TRBD2. The CDR3 has 16 amino acids. J lost 0 bases, V lost 6 bases, and 6 bases had no gene match. CDR1 and CDR2 from the germline V gene are MDHEN and SYDVKM. The CDR3 loop is CASSPILAGGSYEQYF. CDR3 nucleotides: TGTGCCAGCAGCCCCATACTAGCGGGAGGCTCCTACGAGCAGTACTTC.

This chain links TRBV27 with TRBJ1-1; D unclear. V lost 2 bases, J lost 1 base, and 8 bases lay in between. The CDR3 runs to 14 residues. Germline CDR1 MNHEY, CDR2 SMNVEV (reference sequence). CDR3 protein: CASSLRVGNTEAFF. DNA of the CDR3: TGTGCCAGCAGTTTAAGGGTTGGGAACACTGAAGCTTTCTTT.

The chain uses TRBV28 and TRBJ2-7; tentative D call: TRBD1 (5 bases). This CDR3 has 13 amino acids. Germline-derived CDR1 and CDR2 are MDHEN and SYDVKM. V shed 8 bases and J shed 4 bases, with 15 bases lying between them. The CDR3 sequence: CASGSGNPYEQYF. The CDR3 region has the DNA TGTGCCAGCGGGTCAGGGAACCCATACGAGCAGTACTTC. The whole variable domain, filled in from reference TRBV28 and TRBJ2-7, reads DVKVTQSSRYLVKRTGEKVFLECVQDMDHENMFWYRQDPGLGLRLIYFSYDVKMKEKGDIPEGYSVSREKKERFSLILESASTNQTSMYLCASGSGNPYEQYFGPGTRLTVT.

The chain joins TRBV28 to TRBJ1-5; no reliable D call. CDR1 is MDHEN and CDR2 is SYDVKM in the germline V gene. The CDR3 totals 13 residues. V was trimmed by 3 bases and J by 4 bases, leaving 7 bases between them. Here the CDR3 reads CASSFPLNQPQHF. The CDR3 region has the DNA TGTGCCAGCAGTTTCCCTTTAAATCAGCCCCAGCATTTT. The complete variable domain, with remaining parts taken from reference TRBV28 and TRBJ1-5, reads DVKVTQSSRYLVKRTGEKVFLECVQDMDHENMFWYRQDPGLGLRLIYFSYDVKMKEKGDIPEGYSVSREKKERFSLILESASTNQTSMYLCASSFPLNQPQHFGDGTRLSIL.

Regarding this clone: Mismatch with germline at one junction end may stem from a read error. The chain combines TRBV5-4 with TRBJ2-7, with 7 bases lining up with TRBD1. CDR1 and CDR2 (germline): SGHNT, YYREEE (reference sequence). CDR3 length equals 12 residues. This CDR3 reads CASSETGLRQCF. Here the CDR3 DNA reads TGTGCCAGCAGCGAGACAGGGTTAAGGCAGTGCTTC.

The rearrangement joins TRBV5-1 to TRBJ2-1; 7 bases are shared with TRBD1. After removal of 4 bases from V and 5 bases from J, the junction contained 3 bases not matched to a gene. The CDR3 has 13 amino acids. Germline CDR1 is SGHRS and CDR2 is YFSETQ. The CDR3 loop reads CASSQDRNNEQFF. The DNA for the CDR3 is TGCGCCAGCAGCCAGGACAGGAACAATGAGCAGTTCTTC.

V is TRBV5-1 and J is TRBJ2-2, with 11 bases lining up with TRBD1. V was pared by 4 bases and J by 6 bases, with 5 bases of the junction left unmatched. CDR1 SGHRS and CDR2 YFSETQ come from the germline V gene. There are 15 residues in the CDR3. The CDR3 reads CASSEGTGGAGELFF. The CDR3 DNA follows: TGCGCCAGCAGCGAGGGGACAGGGGGAGCCGGGGAGCTGTTTTTT. The variable domain in full, completed from reference TRBV5-1 and TRBJ2-2, reads KAGVTQTPRYLIKTRGQQVTLSCSPISGHRSVSWYQQTPGQGLQFLFEYFSETQRNKGNFPGRFSGRQFSNSRSEMNVSTLELGDSALYLCASSEGTGGAGELFFGEGSRLTVL.

The V and J genes are TRBV6-5 and TRBJ1-2; D is unclear. The germline gives CDR1 MNHEY, CDR2 SVGAGI. The V gene lost 0 bases and the J gene lost 6 bases, with 8 bases spanning the gap. This CDR3 is built from 13 residues. Here the CDR3 DNA reads TGTGCCAGCAGTTACTCGATAGGGAATGGCTACACCTTC. It encodes CASSYSIGNGYTF.

The rearrangement uses TRBV28 and TRBJ2-3; D is unclear. V lost 7 bases, J lost 0 bases, and 8 bases lay in between. This CDR3 region has 13 residues. In germline, CDR1 is MDHEN, CDR2 SYDVKM. The CDR3 nucleotides read TGTGCCAGCATCGGTGGTAGCACAGATACGCAGTATTTT. Translation: CASIGGSTDTQYF.

The rearrangement uses TRBV19 and TRBJ1-4; D is uncertain. V lost 3 bases to trimming and J lost 4 bases, with 6 bases between them. The CDR3 is 13 residues long. CDR1 is LNHDA and CDR2 is SQIVND in the germline V gene (reference sequence). In nucleotides, the CDR3 is TGTGCCAGTAGTATTACGGGTAATGAAAAACTGTTTTTT. Amino acid sequence: CASSITGNEKLFF.

The rearrangement joins TRBV7-9 to TRBJ2-1; maybe TRBD1 (6 bases). Germline CDR1 is SEHNR and CDR2 is FQNEAQ (reference sequence). V was trimmed by 5 bases and J by 2 bases, leaving 13 bases between them. This CDR3 comprises 15 residues. The CDR3 DNA reads as TGTGCCAGCAGCCCGTCGACAGGAGCCTACAATGAGCAGTTCTTC. Protein sequence: CASSPSTGAYNEQFF.